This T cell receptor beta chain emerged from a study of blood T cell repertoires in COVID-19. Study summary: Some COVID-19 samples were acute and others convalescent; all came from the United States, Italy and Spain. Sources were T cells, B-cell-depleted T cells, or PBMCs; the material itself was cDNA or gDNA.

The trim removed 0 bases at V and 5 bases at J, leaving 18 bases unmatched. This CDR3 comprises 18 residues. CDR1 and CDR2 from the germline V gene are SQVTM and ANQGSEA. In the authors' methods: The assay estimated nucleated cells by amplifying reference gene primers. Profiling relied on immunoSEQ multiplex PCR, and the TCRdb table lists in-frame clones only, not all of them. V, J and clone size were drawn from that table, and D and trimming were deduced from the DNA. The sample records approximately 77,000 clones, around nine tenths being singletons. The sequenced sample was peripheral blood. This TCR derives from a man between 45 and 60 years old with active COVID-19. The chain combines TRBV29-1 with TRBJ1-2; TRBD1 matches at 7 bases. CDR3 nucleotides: TGCAGCGTTGAAGAATGGCCCCGGGGTCCGGGACAGATTTATGGCTACACCTTC. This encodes CSVEEWPRGPGQIYGYTF.